The 10 T cell receptor beta chains listed next were all sequenced from one sample in a study of T cells in Graves' hyperthyroidism and ophthalmopathy. From RNA transcripts, TCR beta CDR3 regions were amplified. Initially, a first-round RT-PCR of the TCR CDR3 employed the HTBI primer set. TCRdb reanalysed the multiplex PCR reads using MiXCR and keeps one entry per CDR3 protein. The sample contains hundreds of thousands of distinct CDR3 sequences, more than 20% of which appear only once. The specimen was blood. The receptors were sampled from a man in his thirties or forties with Graves' ophthalmopathy.

In its sample, this clonotype was seen many times. The V gene is TRBV28, the J gene TRBJ2-5; the match to TRBD2 covers 15 bases. This CDR3 has 24 residues. Germline CDR1 reads MDHEN; CDR2 reads SYDVKM. With 2 bases clipped from V and 1 base from J, the junction kept 23 bases outside the gene matches. CDR3 nucleotide sequence: TGTGCCAGCAGTTTACGGGGAGGCAGGGGACTAGCGGGAGGACTACATGACCCCCAAGAGACCCAGTACTTC. As protein: CASSLRGGRGLAGGLHDPQETQYF.

The CDR3 region is CASSQGGAGMNTEAFF. CDR3 DNA sequence: TGCGCCAGCAGCCAAGGGGGGGCGGGAATGAACACTGAAGCTTTCTTT. The rearrangement uses TRBV4-3 and TRBJ1-1; D is perhaps TRBD1 (6 bases). The CDR3 contains 16 residues. Germline assignment: CDR1 LGHNA and CDR2 YSLEER. V lost 1 base, J lost 0 bases, and 12 bases lay in between.

This clonotype occurred many times. The rearrangement joins TRBV3-1 to TRBJ1-4; possible D gene TRBD1, 6 bases. With 5 bases removed from V and 8 bases from J, the gap between germline ends came to 15 bases. The CDR3 is 14 residues long. CDR1 is LGHDT, CDR2 YNNKEL, per germline (reference sequence). The CDR3 loop is CASSYTGRGEKLFF. CDR3 nucleotides: TGTGCCAGCAGCTATACGGGCAGGGGAGAAAAACTGTTTTTT.

The chain has TRBV10-1 and TRBJ2-2, with a weak D call TRBD1 (6 bases). The CDR3 length is 16 residues. The germline gives CDR1 WNHNN, CDR2 SYGVQD (reference sequence). Trimming shortened V by 0 bases and J by 2 bases, and 10 bases separated the two germline ends. In DNA form, the CDR3 reads TGCGCCAGCAGTGAGTCCCCAGGGGATAACACCGGGGAGCTGTTTTTT. Protein sequence: CASSESPGDNTGELFF.

This sequence joins TRBV20-1 and TRBJ2-3; TRBD2 aligns across 7 bases. V was clipped by 0 bases and J by 4 bases; unmatched bases: 10. Germline assignment: CDR1 DFQATT and CDR2 SNEGSKA (reference sequence). The CDR3 runs to 16 residues. The CDR3 sequence: CSARDQASGSADTQYF. In nucleotides, the CDR3 is TGCAGTGCTAGAGATCAGGCTAGCGGATCAGCAGATACGCAGTATTTT.

A few counts support this clonotype. The rearrangement uses TRBV4-3 and TRBJ2-7; the match to TRBD2 covers 10 bases. This CDR3 region has 17 residues. CDR1 is LGHNA and CDR2 is YSLEER in the germline V gene. V lost 0 bases, J lost 3 bases, and 8 bases stayed unmatched. The CDR3, as DNA: TGCGCCAGCAGCCAAGATGCGAAGCGGGAGGGCCACTACGAGCAGTACTTC. Its translation is CASSQDAKREGHYEQYF.

This clonotype was seen many times. CDR3 DNA sequence: TGTGCCAGCAGTTCTGGACAGGGGCCAGCTGGGAATCAGCCCCAGCATTTT. Translation: CASSSGQGPAGNQPQHF. The V and J genes are TRBV6-2 or TRBV6-3 and TRBJ1-5, with 9 bases lining up with TRBD1. The CDR3 is made up of 17 amino acids. Trimming removed 4 bases from V and 4 bases from J; junction bases left unmatched: 11. Germline CDR1 reads MNHEY; CDR2 reads SVGEGT.

This clonotype was observed at least ten times. V is TRBV7-8 and J is TRBJ1-1; perhaps TRBD1 as D (5 bases). The CDR3 contains 14 residues. V lost 6 bases and J 2 bases, leaving 13 bases between the germline ends. Germline loops: CDR1 SGHVS, CDR2 FQNEAQ. CDR3 in amino acids: CASRSGTVNTEAFF. The CDR3 bases are TGTGCCAGCAGGTCCGGGACGGTCAACACTGAAGCTTTCTTT.

The rearrangement links TRBV28 to TRBJ1-1; TRBD1 matches 7 bases. The CDR3 runs to 12 residues. V dropped 5 bases and J dropped 10; count of bases not matched to a gene: 7. The germline CDR1 and CDR2 sequences are MDHEN and SYDVKM. This chain's CDR3 is CASSPLGGIAFF. CDR3 bases: TGTGCCAGCAGTCCTCTAGGGGGCATAGCTTTCTTT.

This clonotype was counted at least ten times. The chain carries TRBV5-1 and TRBJ2-1, with 9 bases lining up with TRBD2. This CDR3 is 15 amino acids long. J was trimmed by 6 bases and V by 4 bases; bases with no gene match: 8. The V gene's germline CDR1 is SGHRS and CDR2 YFSETQ. The CDR3: CASSPTSGRTNEQFF. The CDR3, as DNA: TGCGCCAGCAGCCCTACTAGCGGGCGTACCAATGAGCAGTTCTTC.